This T cell receptor (beta chain) was profiled in a study of blood T cell repertoires in COVID-19 (dated by TCRdb to the early 2020s). With regard to the full study: Samples from collaborators originated in the United States, Italy and Spain and spanned both the acute and convalescent phases of COVID-19. The material from the prospective study consisted of cDNA or gDNA derived from T cells, B-cell-depleted T cells, or PBMCs. Subjects who had been exposed to COVID-19, were actively infected with it, or had recovered from it provided the deeply sampled blood TCRbeta repertoires that made up the dataset. The repertoires were released in a freely available public database meant as a resource for research on the immune response to SARS-CoV-2. Samples were obtained from the ongoing ImmuneRACE study (first 160 participants) and from roughly 1,300 subjects provided by 6 global collaborators. A de-identified subject ID, COVID-19 status, age in years and sex were almost always included in the sample metadata. Where available, HLA class I and class II types were obtained from metadata supplied by the sample provider rather than from assay-based typing.

After removal of 4 bases from V and 5 bases from J, the junction retains 7 bases not matched to a gene. Inclusive of the bounding cysteine and phenylalanine, the CDR3 is 14 residues long. Kept here is only the CDR3 DNA, which spans 42 bases and is read in frame from base 1. The CDR1 and CDR2 encoded by the germline V gene (reference sequence) are GTSNPN and SVGIG. In the prospective study, participants were about 18 to 95 years old, resided in 20 to 30 geographic areas of the United States, and were enrolled through a virtual design. Cohort assignment in the prospective study relied on participant-reported clinical history from a screening survey and a study questionnaire. Recovered participants in ImmuneRACE Cohort 3 were defined by two consecutive negative NP/OP PCR tests, clearance by a healthcare professional, or resolution of symptoms. In the prospective study, mobile phlebotomists collected whole blood, serum and a nasopharyngeal or oropharyngeal swab from each participant. Participants in the prospective study had the option to provide additional blood draws and questionnaires over a roughly two-month period. Blood samples from the prospective study were shipped frozen or at room temperature prior to DNA extraction.

TCRbeta CDR3 regions were amplified from genomic DNA by means of the immunoSEQ Assay, a bias-controlled multiplex PCR. From the authors' description of their analysis: Nucleated cell counts per sample were estimated from amplification of reference gene primers within the assay. To quantify the absolute abundance of each unique TCRbeta CDR3 rearrangement, sequence reads were collapsed and filtered. For each sample, productive Simpson clonality was calculated as the square root of Simpson's diversity index over productive rearrangements. TCRdb holds this immuneACCESS table with in-frame rearrangements only. Some clones are missing; in checked studies, unresolved V genes explain under half, and the rest has no known cause. Clone size and V and J calls were adopted from that table, with D and trimming inferred from the DNA. The sample table holds some 330,000 clones, of which about four fifths were seen once. About 5% of the sample goes to the ten largest clones.

The study at large found these results: The quantity of clinical and demographic metadata differed by source and by participant and was supplied without curation.

As concerns this clone: Its recognized antigen is unknown. No clone much larger than this one lies a single base away; base qualities are absent.

Recombination joined TRBV30 with TRBJ1-2; 10 bases in the junction line up with TRBD1. Specimen: PBMCs or T cells enriched from blood (not recorded which). This TCR came from a woman between 45 and 65 years old who had recovered from COVID-19. The DNA sequence is TGTGCCTGGACCGGGGGACAGGGGCCTTATGGCTACACCTTC. This translates into CAWTGGQGPYGYTF.